The rows below give T cell receptor beta chains drawn from one sample of a study of shared clonotypes between healthy human individuals. Generated by immunoSEQ multiplex PCR, the TCRdb table keeps only in-frame clones and is missing some. The table records some 1,100,000 clones, more than 75% of them present only once. Sample: memory CD4+ T cells from PBMCs. The receptors here all came from a man between 18 and 29 years old in good health. Some clones in this sample may be carry-over from other donors' samples. CDR3s leave out the opening cysteine and the closing phenylalanine or tryptophan.

TRBV4-2	TRBJ2-3	ASSQDFGLAGVADTQY
TRBV28	TRBJ2-3	ASSLSSDTQY
TRBV23-1	TRBJ1-1	ASSQGQGNTEAF
TRBV9	TRBJ2-5	ASSETGTGTQY
TRBV7-2	TRBJ2-3	ASSSRAMAPDTQY
TRBV7-2	TRBJ2-1	ASSLAGLVASGISYNEQF
TRBV6-1	TRBJ2-7	ASSEALRGGRAYEQY
TRBV6-6	TRBJ2-7	ASSYEFITAYEQY
TRBV7-8	TRBJ2-5	ASSRGTVSVETQY
TRBV7-6	TRBJ1-3	ASSRMSSGNTIY
TRBV14	TRBJ2-7	ASSPSGRLAGAYEQY
TRBV11-3	TRBJ2-2	ASSYRENTGELF
TRBV19	TRBJ2-3	ATAGGAGEETQY
TRBV10-3	TRBJ1-1	AINTEPNTEAF
TRBV7-3	TRBJ1-4	ASSSQGGDNEKLF
TRBV18	TRBJ1-4	ASSPVSVGLGEKLF
TRBV29-1	TRBJ2-1	SADGLAGNPIYGEQF
TRBV29-1	TRBJ2-1	SVGRGLAGNEQF
TRBV7-6	TRBJ2-2	ASSLTSGELF
TRBV28	TRBJ2-3	ASSPDTDTQY
TRBV11-2	TRBJ2-7	ASSLGDRGGEQY
TRBV27	TRBJ2-7	ASSLSRPSDEQY